The rows below give T cell receptor beta chains drawn from one sample of a study of T cell repertoires in ileal Crohn's disease. Measured with immunoSEQ multiplex PCR; TCRdb has only the in-frame clones, and not every one. The sample consists of roughly 4,000 clones, roughly 88% of them appearing once. The sequencing input was ileal tissue. These receptors were taken from an adult with Crohn's disease. Both conserved end residues are part of each CDR3. A D gene is named only where the DNA matches it firmly. The size of a clone is reported for some rows only, either as once, few or many, or as a class for expanded clones.

TRBD1,TRBJ2-7,NA,TRBV5-1,CASSPGQGYQQYF,TGCGCCAGCAGCCCCGGACAGGGCTACCAGCAGTACTTC
NA,TRBJ2-7,NA,TRBV7-2,CASSLTGQPSYEQYF,TGTGCCAGCAGCTTAACCGGACAGCCTTCCTACGAGCAGTACTTC
NA,TRBJ1-4,NA,TRBV29-1,CSVGRTLATNEKLFF,TGCAGCGTTGGTCGAACACTTGCAACTAATGAAAAACTGTTTTTT
NA,TRBJ2-7,NA,TRBV5-1,CASSKKEGHSYEQYF,TGCGCCAGCAGCAAGAAAGAGGGGCACTCCTACGAGCAGTACTTC
NA,TRBJ2-3,NA,TRBV6-1,CASSEAPSGRRNTQYF,TGTGCCAGCAGTGAAGCGCCGAGCGGGCGGCGAAATACGCAGTATTTT
NA,TRBJ2-1,large,TRBV7-9,CASSLGGPNEQFF,TGTGCCAGCAGCTTGGGGGGACCCAATGAGCAGTTCTTC
TRBD1,TRBJ1-1,NA,TRBV6-1,CASSEAPGQGMNTEAFF,TGTGCCAGCAGTGAAGCGCCGGGACAGGGAATGAACACTGAAGCTTTCTTT
NA,TRBJ1-3,NA,TRBV6-1,CASKTWGSGNTIYF,TGTGCCAGCAAAACCTGGGGCTCTGGAAACACCATATATTTT
TRBD2,TRBJ2-7,NA,TRBV27,CASSPLAGDIYEQYF,TGTGCCAGCAGTCCACTAGCGGGAGATATCTACGAGCAGTACTTC
NA,TRBJ2-5,NA,TRBV7-2,CASSLVATQETQYF,TGTGCCAGCAGCTTAGTGGCCACCCAAGAGACCCAGTACTTC
NA,TRBJ2-6,NA,TRBV5-1,CASSFQSGANVLTF,TGCGCCAGCAGCTTCCAATCTGGGGCCAACGTCCTGACTTTC
NA,TRBJ1-3,NA,TRBV5-4,CASSLSSARNTIYF,TGTGCCAGCAGCTTGTCATCGGCGCGAAACACCATATATTTT
NA,TRBJ1-1,NA,TRBV7-9,CASSPTLNTEAFF,TGTGCCAGCAGCCCCACATTAAACACTGAAGCTTTCTTT
TRBD1,TRBJ2-2,NA,TRBV4-1,CASSQGQGITGELFF,TGCGCCAGCAGCCAAGGACAGGGGATCACCGGGGAGCTGTTTTTT
TRBD2,TRBJ2-3,NA,TRBV4-1,CASSGLAQPTDTQYF,TGCGCCAGCAGCGGACTAGCGCAACCCACAGATACGCAGTATTTT
TRBD1,TRBJ1-5,NA,TRBV28,CASLNPGQRTKNQPQHF,TGTGCCAGTTTAAACCCGGGACAGCGGACGAAAAATCAGCCCCAGCATTTT
NA,TRBJ2-3,NA,TRBV10-2,CASVAAQITDTQYF,TGCGCCAGCGTTGCAGCGCAGATCACAGATACGCAGTATTTT
NA,TRBJ2-7,NA,TRBV7-2,CASSYRTGRSSNSYEQYF,TGTGCCAGCAGCTACAGAACAGGGAGAAGCTCCAATTCCTACGAGCAGTACTTC
NA,TRBJ2-7,NA,TRBV2,CASSAGTWDEQYF,TGTGCCAGCAGCGCGGGGACTTGGGATGAGCAGTACTTC
TRBD1,TRBJ2-1,few,TRBV27,CASSLGPQGSYNEQFF,TGTGCCAGCAGTTTAGGGCCACAGGGGTCCTACAATGAGCAGTTCTTC
NA,TRBJ2-3,NA,TRBV6-6,CASSYSRQGFPDTQYF,TGTGCCAGCAGTTACTCGAGGCAGGGGTTTCCAGATACGCAGTATTTT
NA,TRBJ2-7,NA,TRBV28,CASSLGRVSGRRGEQYF,TGTGCCAGCAGTTTAGGTCGCGTTTCAGGGCGCCGGGGCGAGCAGTACTTC
NA,TRBJ1-2,NA,TRBV20-1,CSAIEDYGYTF,TGCAGTGCTATTGAGGATTACGGCTACACCTTC
NA,TRBJ2-1,once,TRBV5-6,CASSLFELEQFF,TGTGCCAGCAGCTTGTTCGAGTTGGAGCAGTTCTTC
TRBD2,TRBJ2-2,NA,TRBV13,CASSPPGSGSRELFF,TGTGCCAGCAGCCCACCGGGTAGCGGGAGCCGGGAGCTGTTTTTT
NA,TRBJ2-7,NA,TRBV5-6,CASSLRGTYEQYF,TGTGCCAGCAGCTTGAGGGGAACCTACGAGCAGTACTTC
NA,TRBJ2-7,NA,TRBV15,CATSTKLGRAPYEQYF,TGTGCCACCAGCACCAAACTAGGGCGGGCCCCCTACGAGCAGTACTTC
NA,TRBJ2-5,NA,TRBV19,CASSVDAYQETQYF,TGTGCCAGTAGTGTCGACGCGTACCAAGAGACCCAGTACTTC
NA,TRBJ2-1,NA,TRBV27,CASSPGIPPYNEQFF,TGTGCCAGCAGTCCCGGGATCCCACCGTACAATGAGCAGTTCTTC
NA,TRBJ2-1,NA,TRBV5-1,CASSHRSNEQFF,TGCGCCAGCAGCCACAGGAGCAATGAGCAGTTCTTC
TRBD2,TRBJ2-1,NA,TRBV6-1,CASSEDSGGPYNEQFF,TGTGCCAGCAGTGAAGATAGCGGGGGGCCCTACAATGAGCAGTTCTTC
NA,TRBJ2-7,NA,TRBV4-2,CASSATGGYEQYF,TGTGCCAGCAGCGCGACTGGGGGGTACGAGCAGTACTTC
NA,TRBJ2-1,once,TRBV9,CASASSGTYNEQFF,TGTGCCAGCGCCTCCAGCGGAACCTACAATGAGCAGTTCTTC
NA,TRBJ2-2,NA,TRBV19,CASSIEGGWTGELFF,TGTGCCAGTAGTATAGAGGGCGGTTGGACCGGGGAGCTGTTTTTT
NA,TRBJ2-6,NA,TRBV7-3,CASSIKGEGLGTGANVLTF,TGTGCCAGCAGCATTAAGGGGGAGGGCCTGGGTACTGGGGCCAACGTCCTGACTTTC
NA,TRBJ2-7,NA,TRBV10-3,CAISGEGFDEQYF,TGTGCCATCAGTGGTGAAGGGTTTGACGAGCAGTACTTC